Each of the 15 T cell receptor beta chains below was sequenced from the same sample in a study of T cell changes during pregnancy in multiple sclerosis. The data were produced by immunoSEQ multiplex PCR, yet TCRdb's version contains in-frame clones alone and is incomplete. The sample lists 85,000 to 100,000 clones; approximately 92% were seen once. This sample comprised peripheral blood, obtained in the first trimester of pregnancy. The receptors here all came from a female donor with multiple sclerosis, enrolled in a pregnancy study.

The chain has TRBV13 and TRBJ2-1, with 8 bases lining up with TRBD1. After removal of 5 bases from V and 2 bases from J, the junction contained 11 bases not matched to a gene. CDR3 length: 17 residues. The germline gives CDR1 PRHDT, CDR2 FYEKMQ (reference sequence). In nucleotides, the CDR3 is TGTGCCAGCAGCCCGATCCCCAGGGGGCATCCCTACAATGAGCAGTTCTTC. The encoded protein is CASSPIPRGHPYNEQFF.

The V call is TRBV4-1, the J call TRBJ2-2, with D uncertain. V lost 5 bases and J 3 bases, leaving 10 bases between the germline ends. CDR1 and CDR2 (germline): MGHRA, YSYEKL. The CDR3 loop spans 14 amino acids. The CDR3 DNA follows: TGCGCCAGCAGCTTGATCACAGACACCGGGGAGCTGTTTTTT. This codes for CASSLITDTGELFF.

This chain connects TRBV28 to TRBJ2-5; 7 bases line up with TRBD2. From germline, CDR1 is MDHEN and CDR2 SYDVKM. The CDR3 contains 12 residues. V trimming: 6 bases; J trimming: 4 bases; junction bases outside the gene matches: 2. CDR3 amino acids: CASRASGETQYF. The CDR3 DNA reads TGTGCCAGCAGGGCTAGCGGAGAGACCCAGTACTTC.

A note on this clone: The same CDR3 arises from other DNA sequences in this sample as well. This chain connects TRBV4-1 to TRBJ1-2; D ambiguous. V was clipped by 3 bases and J by 2 bases, with 10 bases between them. There are 14 residues in the CDR3. Germline V gives CDR1 MGHRA, CDR2 YSYEKL. The CDR3 sequence: CASSQAAGNYGYTF. CDR3 coding DNA: TGCGCCAGCAGCCAGGCCGCGGGGAACTATGGCTACACCTTC.

The chain links TRBV6-5 to TRBJ2-7; 8 bases match TRBD2. Looked up from germline, CDR1 is MNHEY and CDR2 is SVGAGI. After removal of 8 bases from V and 6 bases from J, the junction contained 6 bases not matched to a gene. This CDR3 contains 12 residues. In nucleotides, the CDR3 is TGTGCCAGCGGCCTGGCGGGAGGCGAGCAGTACTTC. The encoded protein is CASGLAGGEQYF.

This clone has just one count. V and J are TRBV4-1 and TRBJ2-2, with D possibly TRBD2 on 5 matching bases. The CDR3 has 16 amino acids. V was clipped by 6 bases and J by 6 bases, with 20 bases between them. Germline lookup yields CDR1 MGHRA and CDR2 YSYEKL. CDR3 amino acids: CASRRVGGGLAGELFF. CDR3 coding DNA: TGCGCCAGCAGACGAGTCGGAGGTGGGCTCGCCGGGGAGCTGTTTTTT.

The CDR3 bases are TGTGCCAGCAGCTTGGCCGGGAGACAAGAGACCCAGTACTTC. The encoded protein is CASSLAGRQETQYF. The genes are TRBV5-4 and TRBJ2-5, with D possibly TRBD2 on 6 matching bases. The V gene's germline CDR1 is SGHNT and CDR2 YYREEE (reference sequence). Trimming removed 0 bases at V and 2 bases at J, with 8 bases between. The CDR3 has 14 residues. Full variable domain (missing parts from reference TRBV5-4 and TRBJ2-5): ETGVTQSPTHLIKTRGQQVTLRCSSQSGHNTVSWYQQALGQGPQFIFQYYREEENGRGNFPPRFSGLQFPNYSSELNVNALELDDSALYLCASSLAGRQETQYFGPGTRLLVL.

The chain couples TRBV5-1 to TRBJ2-1, with a possible D match to TRBD2 (6 bases). V dropped 5 bases and J dropped 0 bases, with 9 bases sitting between them. The CDR3 consists of 14 residues. Germline CDR1 and CDR2: SGHRS and YFSETQ. The CDR3 spells CASRGDFSYNEQFF. Here the CDR3 DNA reads TGCGCCAGCAGGGGGGACTTCTCCTACAATGAGCAGTTCTTC.

The V call is TRBV30, the J call TRBJ2-1, with D tentatively TRBD1 (6 bases). CDR3 length: 15 amino acids. Germline CDR1 reads GTSNPN; CDR2 reads SVGIG (reference sequence). The V and J ends lost 1 base and 1 base respectively, with 11 bases between them. For the CDR3, the DNA is TGTGCCTGGAGTGGGGGGCAGGGGTCCTACAATGAGCAGTTCTTC. As protein: CAWSGGQGSYNEQFF.

The CDR3 DNA reads as TGTGCCAGCAGCCCCACCTGGCTAGCGGGAGTCGTTCGGCAAGAGACCCAGTACTTC. As protein: CASSPTWLAGVVRQETQYF. This chain joins TRBV7-9 and TRBJ2-5, with 10 positions matching TRBD2. The CDR3 has 19 amino acids. From germline, CDR1 is SEHNR and CDR2 FQNEAQ (reference sequence). V lost 5 bases and J lost 2; bases outside the gene matches: 17.

The chain is built from TRBV18 and TRBJ2-7; tentatively, D is TRBD2 (5 bases). This CDR3 has 13 residues. Trimming cost V 3 bases and J 5 bases, with 11 bases left between them. Germline lookup yields CDR1 KGHSH and CDR2 LQKENI. CDR3 region: CASSPLASDEQYF. The CDR3, as DNA: TGTGCCAGCTCACCTCTAGCCAGCGACGAGCAGTACTTC.

This sequence joins TRBV5-5 and TRBJ2-7; D gene ambiguous. Germline V gene lookup returns CDR1 SGHKS and CDR2 YYEKEE (reference sequence). Trimming stripped 0 bases from V and 2 bases from J, with 12 bases between. The CDR3 covers 15 residues. This chain's CDR3 is CASSLESHPTYEQYF. Here the CDR3 DNA reads TGTGCCAGCAGCTTGGAGTCTCATCCTACCTACGAGCAGTACTTC. The whole variable domain, remainder taken from reference TRBV5-5 and TRBJ2-7, is DAGVTQSPTHLIKTRGQQVTLRCSPISGHKSVSWYQQVLGQGPQFIFQYYEKEERGRGNFPDRFSARQFPNYSSELNVNALLLGDSALYLCASSLESHPTYEQYFGPGTRLTVT.

The gene calls are TRBV6-5 and TRBJ2-2; D gene unclear. This CDR3 contains 13 residues. Trimming cost V 5 bases and J 4 bases, with 8 bases left between them. Germline values: CDR1 MNHEY, CDR2 SVGAGI. The CDR3 sequence: CASSVHPTGELFF. The CDR3, as DNA: TGTGCCAGCAGTGTCCATCCCACCGGGGAGCTGTTTTTT.

The V and J genes are TRBV10-2 and TRBJ2-7, with TRBD2 identical over 10 bases. The V and J ends lost 5 bases and 3 bases, in that order; junction bases with no gene match: 4. CDR3 size: 14 residues. Germline V gives CDR1 WSHSY, CDR2 SAAADI. CDR3 in DNA: TGCGCCAGCAGTTACGAGCGGGAGGGCTACGAGCAGTACTTC. Protein product: CASSYEREGYEQYF.

The J gene is TRBJ2-7, the V gene TRBV4-2; 8 bases are a match to TRBD1. J lost 4 bases, V lost 1 base, and 6 bases had no gene match. CDR1 and CDR2 (germline): LGHNA, YNFKEQ. The CDR3 loop spans 15 amino acids. CDR3 region: CASSQGTGGRYEQYF. The CDR3 DNA reads TGTGCCAGCAGCCAAGGTACAGGGGGACGGTACGAGCAGTACTTC.